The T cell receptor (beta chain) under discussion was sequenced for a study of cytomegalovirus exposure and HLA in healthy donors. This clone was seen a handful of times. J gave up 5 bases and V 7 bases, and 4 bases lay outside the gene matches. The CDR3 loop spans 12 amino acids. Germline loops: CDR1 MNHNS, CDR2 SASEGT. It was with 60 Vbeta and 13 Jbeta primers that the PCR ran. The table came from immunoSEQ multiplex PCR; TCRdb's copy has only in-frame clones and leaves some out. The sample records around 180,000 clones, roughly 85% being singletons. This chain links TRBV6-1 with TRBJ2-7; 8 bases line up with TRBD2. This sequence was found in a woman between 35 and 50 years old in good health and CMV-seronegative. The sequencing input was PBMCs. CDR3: CASTGGINEQYF. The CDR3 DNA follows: TGTGCCAGCACGGGAGGGATCAACGAGCAGTACTTC.